This T cell receptor beta chain was obtained from a study of control samples from healthy donors and cancer patients. The method was immunoSEQ multiplex PCR; TCRdb's version includes in-frame clones alone and lacks a portion of them. Of roughly 86,000 clones listed, 91% are singletons. The CDR3 loop spans 14 amino acids. Trimming shortened V by 5 bases and J by 0 bases, and 8 bases separated the two germline ends. Per germline, CDR1 SGHTA and CDR2 FQGNSA. About this clone itself: This specimen includes other DNA sequences encoding the same CDR3.

J is TRBJ1-3 and V is TRBV7-2; D remains unclear. The source material was blood. The receptor was derived from a man aged 25 to 40 in good health. CDR3 sequence reads: CASSPGFSGNTIYF. DNA for the CDR3: TGTGCCAGCAGCCCAGGATTCTCTGGAAACACCATATATTTT.